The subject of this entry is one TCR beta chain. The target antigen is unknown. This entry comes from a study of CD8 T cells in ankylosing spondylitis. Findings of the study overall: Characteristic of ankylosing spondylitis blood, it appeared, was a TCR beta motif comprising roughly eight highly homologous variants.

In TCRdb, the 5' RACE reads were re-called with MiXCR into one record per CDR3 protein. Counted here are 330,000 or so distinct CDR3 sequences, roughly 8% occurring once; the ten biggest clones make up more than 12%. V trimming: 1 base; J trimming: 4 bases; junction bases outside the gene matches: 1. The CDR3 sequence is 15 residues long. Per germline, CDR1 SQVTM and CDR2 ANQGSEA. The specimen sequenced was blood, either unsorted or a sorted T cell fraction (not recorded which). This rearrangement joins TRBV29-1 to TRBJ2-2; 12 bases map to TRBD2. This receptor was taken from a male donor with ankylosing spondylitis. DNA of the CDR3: TGCAGCGTTGAAGGGACTAGCGGGATCACCGGGGAGCTGTTTTTT. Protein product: CSVEGTSGITGELFF.